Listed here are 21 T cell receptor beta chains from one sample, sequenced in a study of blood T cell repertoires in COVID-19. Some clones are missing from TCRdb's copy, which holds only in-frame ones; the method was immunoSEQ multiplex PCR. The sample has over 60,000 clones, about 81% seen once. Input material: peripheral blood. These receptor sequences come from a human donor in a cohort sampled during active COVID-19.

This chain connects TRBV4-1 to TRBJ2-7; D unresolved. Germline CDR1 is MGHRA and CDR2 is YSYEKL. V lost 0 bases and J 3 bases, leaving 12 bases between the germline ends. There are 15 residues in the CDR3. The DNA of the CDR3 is TGCGCCAGCAGCCAAGAGGGCCGGCAGCTCTACGAGCAGTACTTC. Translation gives CASSQEGRQLYEQYF.

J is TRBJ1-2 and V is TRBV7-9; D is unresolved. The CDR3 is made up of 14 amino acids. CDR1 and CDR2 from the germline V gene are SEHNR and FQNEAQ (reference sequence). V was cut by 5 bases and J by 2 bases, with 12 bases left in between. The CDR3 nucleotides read TGTGCCAGCAGCCCCGGCGGAGGCAACTATGGCTACACCTTC. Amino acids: CASSPGGGNYGYTF. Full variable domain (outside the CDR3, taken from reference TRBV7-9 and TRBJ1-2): DTGVSQNPRHKITKRGQNVTFRCDPISEHNRLYWYRQTLGQGPEFLTYFQNEAQLEKSRLLSDRFSAERPKGSFSTLEIQRTEQGDSAMYLCASSPGGGNYGYTFGSGTRLTVV.

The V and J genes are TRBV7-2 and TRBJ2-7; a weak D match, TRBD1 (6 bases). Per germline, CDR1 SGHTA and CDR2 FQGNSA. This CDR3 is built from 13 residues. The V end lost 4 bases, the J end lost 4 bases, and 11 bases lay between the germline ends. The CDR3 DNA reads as TGTGCCAGCAGCTCCCTACAGGGATACGAGCAGTACTTC. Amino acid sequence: CASSSLQGYEQYF.

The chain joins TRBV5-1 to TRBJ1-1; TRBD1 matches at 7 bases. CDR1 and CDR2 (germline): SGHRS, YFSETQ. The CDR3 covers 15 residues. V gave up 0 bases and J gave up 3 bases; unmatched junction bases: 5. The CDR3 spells CASSLDSQGHTEAFF. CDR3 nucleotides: TGCGCCAGCAGCTTGGACTCACAGGGGCACACTGAAGCTTTCTTT.

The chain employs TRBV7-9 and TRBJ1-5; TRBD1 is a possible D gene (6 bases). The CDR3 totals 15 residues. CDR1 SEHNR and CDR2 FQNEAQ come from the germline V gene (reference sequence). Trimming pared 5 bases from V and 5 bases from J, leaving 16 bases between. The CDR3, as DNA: TGTGCCAGCAGCCAAGATCCAGGGGTAGATCAGCCCCAGCATTTT. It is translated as CASSQDPGVDQPQHF.

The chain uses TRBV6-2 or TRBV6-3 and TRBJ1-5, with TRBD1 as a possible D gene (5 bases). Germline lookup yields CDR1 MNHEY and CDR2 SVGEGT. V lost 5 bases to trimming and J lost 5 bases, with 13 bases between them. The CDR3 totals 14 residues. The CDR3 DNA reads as TGTGCCAGCAGTGAGGTGGGGCCCTATCAGCCCCAGCATTTT. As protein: CASSEVGPYQPQHF.

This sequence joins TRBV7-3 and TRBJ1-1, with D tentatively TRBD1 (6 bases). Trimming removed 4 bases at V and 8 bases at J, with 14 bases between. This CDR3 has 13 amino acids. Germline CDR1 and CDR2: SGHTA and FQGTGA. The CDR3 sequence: CASSYGTQGEAFF. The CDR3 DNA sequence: TGTGCCAGCAGCTACGGGACACAGGGAGAAGCTTTCTTT.

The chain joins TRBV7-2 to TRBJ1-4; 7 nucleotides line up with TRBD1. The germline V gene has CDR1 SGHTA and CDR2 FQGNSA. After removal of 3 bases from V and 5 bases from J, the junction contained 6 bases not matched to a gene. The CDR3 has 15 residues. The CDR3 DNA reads TGTGCCAGCAGCTTTTTAGGGACAGCGAATGAAAAACTGTTTTTT. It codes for CASSFLGTANEKLFF. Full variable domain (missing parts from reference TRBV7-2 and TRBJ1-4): GAGVSQSPSNKVTEKGKDVELRCDPISGHTALYWYRQSLGQGLEFLIYFQGNSAPDKSGLPSDRFSAERTGGSVSTLTIQRTQQEDSAVYLCASSFLGTANEKLFFGSGTQLSVL.

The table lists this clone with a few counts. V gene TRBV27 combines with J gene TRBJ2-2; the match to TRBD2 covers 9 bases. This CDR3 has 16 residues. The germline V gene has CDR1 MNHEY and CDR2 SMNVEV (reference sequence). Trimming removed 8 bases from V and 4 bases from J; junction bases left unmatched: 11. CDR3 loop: CASALLGGGATGELFF. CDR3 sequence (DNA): TGTGCCAGCGCCCTCCTTGGCGGGGGGGCCACCGGGGAGCTGTTTTTT.

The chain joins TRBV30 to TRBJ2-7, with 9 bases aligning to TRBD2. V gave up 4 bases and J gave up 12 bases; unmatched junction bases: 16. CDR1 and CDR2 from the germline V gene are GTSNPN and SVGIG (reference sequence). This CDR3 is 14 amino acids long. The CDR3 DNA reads TGTGCCTGGACACCAACTAGCGGGTCCCTGAGGAGGTACTTC. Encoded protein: CAWTPTSGSLRRYF. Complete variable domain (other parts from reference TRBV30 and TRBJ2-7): SQTIHQWPATLVQPVGSPLSLECTVEGTSNPNLYWYRQAAGRGLQLLFYSVGIGQISSEVPQNLSASRPQDRQFILSSKKLLLSDSGFYLCAWTPTSGSLRRYFGPGTRLTVT.

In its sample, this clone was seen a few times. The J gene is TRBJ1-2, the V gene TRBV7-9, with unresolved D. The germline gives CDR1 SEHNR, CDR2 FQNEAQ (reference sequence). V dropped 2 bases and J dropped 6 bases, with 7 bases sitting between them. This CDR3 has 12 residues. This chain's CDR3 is CASSLLVDGYTF. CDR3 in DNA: TGTGCCAGCAGCTTATTAGTGGATGGCTACACCTTC.

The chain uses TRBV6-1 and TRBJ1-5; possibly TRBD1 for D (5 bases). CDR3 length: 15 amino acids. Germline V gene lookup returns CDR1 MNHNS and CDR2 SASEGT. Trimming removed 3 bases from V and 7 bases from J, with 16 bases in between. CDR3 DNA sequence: TGTGCCAGCAGTGATGGGCCGGGGGGGTTCCAGCCCCAGCATTTT. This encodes CASSDGPGGFQPQHF.

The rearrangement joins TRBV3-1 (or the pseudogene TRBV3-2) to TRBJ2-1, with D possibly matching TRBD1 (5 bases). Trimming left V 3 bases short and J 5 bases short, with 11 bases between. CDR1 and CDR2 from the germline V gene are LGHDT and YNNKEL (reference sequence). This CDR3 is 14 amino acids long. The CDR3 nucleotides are TGTGCCAGCAGCCATAATAAGGGGAACAATGAGCAGTTCTTC. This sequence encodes CASSHNKGNNEQFF.

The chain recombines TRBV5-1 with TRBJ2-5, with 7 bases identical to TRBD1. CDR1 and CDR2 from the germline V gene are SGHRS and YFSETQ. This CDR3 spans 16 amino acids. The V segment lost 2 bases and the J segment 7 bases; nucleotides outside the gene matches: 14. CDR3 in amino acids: CASSLTGTANSGTQYF. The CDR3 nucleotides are TGCGCCAGCAGCTTAACCGGGACAGCCAATTCCGGGACCCAGTACTTC.

The CDR3 DNA sequence: TGTGCCAGCAGTTTGAACAGTAACACTGAAGCTTTCTTT. It is translated as CASSLNSNTEAFF. This chain uses TRBV12-3 or TRBV12-4 with TRBJ1-1; no firm D call. The CDR3 spans 13 residues. Trimming stripped 3 bases from V and 2 bases from J, with 7 bases between.

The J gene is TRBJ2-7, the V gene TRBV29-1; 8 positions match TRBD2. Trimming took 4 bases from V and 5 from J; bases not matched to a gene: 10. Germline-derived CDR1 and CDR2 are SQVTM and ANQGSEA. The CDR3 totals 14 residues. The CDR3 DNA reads TGCAGCGTTGGGTTTCGGGGGGGCCTGCACGAGCAGTACTTC. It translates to CSVGFRGGLHEQYF.

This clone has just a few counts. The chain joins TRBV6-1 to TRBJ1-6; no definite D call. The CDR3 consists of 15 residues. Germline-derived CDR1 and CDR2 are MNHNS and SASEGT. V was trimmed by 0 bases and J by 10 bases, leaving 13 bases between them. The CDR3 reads CASSEAEGIGSPLHF. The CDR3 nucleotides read TGTGCCAGCAGTGAAGCAGAAGGAATCGGGTCACCCCTCCACTTT.

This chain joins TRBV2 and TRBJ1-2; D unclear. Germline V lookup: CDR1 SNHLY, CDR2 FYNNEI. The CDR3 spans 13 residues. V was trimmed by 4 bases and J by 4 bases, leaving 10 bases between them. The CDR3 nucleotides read TGTGCCAGCAGTGTACAGTTCGGCTATGGCTACACCTTC. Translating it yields CASSVQFGYGYTF. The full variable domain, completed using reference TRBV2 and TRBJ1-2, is EPEVTQTPSHQVTQMGQEVILRCVPISNHLYFYWYRQILGQKVEFLVSFYNNEISEKSEIFDDQFSVERPDGSNFTLKIRSTKLEDSAMYFCASSVQFGYGYTFGSGTRLTVV.

The CDR3: CASSGLAGGNEQFF. The CDR3 nucleotides are TGTGCCAGCAGTGGACTAGCGGGGGGCAATGAGCAGTTCTTC. This sequence joins TRBV6-4 and TRBJ2-1; 13 positions agree with TRBD2. The germline CDR1 and CDR2 sequences are MRHNA and SNTAGT. The CDR3 totals 14 residues. The trim removed 4 bases at V and 6 bases at J, leaving 0 bases unmatched.

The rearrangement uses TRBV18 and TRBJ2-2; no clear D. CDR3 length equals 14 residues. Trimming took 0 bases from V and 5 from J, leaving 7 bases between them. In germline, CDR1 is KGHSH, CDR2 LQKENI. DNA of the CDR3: TGTGCCAGCTCACCACCGAGCCAAACCGGGGAGCTGTTTTTT. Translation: CASSPPSQTGELFF.

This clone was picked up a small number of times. Written as DNA, the CDR3 is TGTGCCATCGGGCAGGAGGGCCACGAGCAGTACTTC. Translating gives CAIGQEGHEQYF. The chain is built from TRBV10-3 and TRBJ2-7; a weak D match, TRBD2 (6 bases). Germline CDR1 is ENHRY and CDR2 is SYGVKD. Trimming cost V 8 bases and J 5 bases, with 13 bases left between them. The CDR3 runs to 12 residues.